The sample holds a few counts of the clone carrying this TCR beta chain. This record belongs to a study of blood T cells in healthy people across ages. A second about 7 to 12 cycle PCR used barcoded and J-beta primers. TCRdb used MiXCR to reprocess the 5' RACE reads, holding one entry per CDR3 protein. The sample yields some 760,000 distinct CDR3 sequences, around 25% seen once. This sample was also put to use in a study of T cells of mothers and their children.

The TCR was taken from a boy between 5 and 17 years old in good health. The sample consisted of blood.

The CDR3, as DNA: TGTGCCAGCAGCTGGGGACAGGGGACATACAATGAGCAGTTCTTC. This gives the protein CASSWGQGTYNEQFF. V is TRBV5-6 and J is TRBJ2-1; 10 nucleotides agree with TRBD1. The CDR3 is 15 residues long. The V segment lost 3 bases and the J segment 4 bases; nucleotides outside the gene matches: 4. Per the germline V gene, CDR1 is SGHDT and CDR2 is YYEEEE.